What follows is one TCR beta chain and its context. This CDR3 comprises 19 residues. Produced via immunoSEQ multiplex PCR; TCRdb's table is partial and in-frame only. The data contain 40,000 or so clones, more than 75% of them seen just once; the ten biggest clones take up over 20%. This entry comes from a study of PD-1 blockade in mismatch repair-deficient tumors. The J gene is TRBJ2-3, the V gene TRBV21-1; the D call in the table, TRBD2, was not verified against the DNA. TRBV21-1 is a known pseudogene. The sequence was obtained from an adult with mismatch repair-deficient cancer. The sample was peripheral blood, taken 4 weeks after starting pembrolizumab. The DNA of the CDR3 is TGTGCCAGCAGCAAAAATCCCCCCCAGGCGGGAGGGCTGATAGATACGCAGTATTTT. It encodes CASSKNPPQAGGLIDTQYF.